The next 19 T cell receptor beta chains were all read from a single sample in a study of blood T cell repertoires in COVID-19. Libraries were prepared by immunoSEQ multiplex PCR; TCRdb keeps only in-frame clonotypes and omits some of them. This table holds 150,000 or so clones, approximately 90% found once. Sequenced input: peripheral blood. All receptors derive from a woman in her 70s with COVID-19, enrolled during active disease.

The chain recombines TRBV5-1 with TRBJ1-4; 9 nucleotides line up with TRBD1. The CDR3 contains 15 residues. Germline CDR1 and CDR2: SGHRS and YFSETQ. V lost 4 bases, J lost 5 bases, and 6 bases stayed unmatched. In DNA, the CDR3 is TGCGCCAGCAGCGCAGACAGGGGGGTCAATGAAAAACTGTTTTTT. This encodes CASSADRGVNEKLFF.

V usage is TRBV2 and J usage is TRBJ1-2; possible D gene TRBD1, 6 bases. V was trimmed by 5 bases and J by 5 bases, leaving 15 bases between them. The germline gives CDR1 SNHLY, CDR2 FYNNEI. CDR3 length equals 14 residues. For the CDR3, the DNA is TGTGCCAGCAGTTGGGACATGAAGGATTATGGCTACACCTTC. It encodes CASSWDMKDYGYTF. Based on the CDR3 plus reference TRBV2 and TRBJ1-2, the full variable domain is EPEVTQTPSHQVTQMGQEVILRCVPISNHLYFYWYRQILGQKVEFLVSFYNNEISEKSEIFDDQFSVERPDGSNFTLKIRSTKLEDSAMYFCASSWDMKDYGYTFGSGTRLTVV.

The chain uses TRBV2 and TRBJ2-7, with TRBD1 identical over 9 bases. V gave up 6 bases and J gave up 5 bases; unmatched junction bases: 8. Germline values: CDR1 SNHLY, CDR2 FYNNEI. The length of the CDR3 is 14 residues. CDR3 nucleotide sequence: TGTGCCAGCAGCCCGGGACAGGGTGGCCACGAGCAGTACTTC. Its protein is CASSPGQGGHEQYF.

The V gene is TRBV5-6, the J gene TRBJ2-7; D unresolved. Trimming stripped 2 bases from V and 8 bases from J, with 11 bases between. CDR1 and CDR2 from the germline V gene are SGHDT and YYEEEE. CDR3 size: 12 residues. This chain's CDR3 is CASSLRKLKQYF. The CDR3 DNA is TGTGCCAGCAGCTTACGAAAGCTAAAGCAGTACTTC.

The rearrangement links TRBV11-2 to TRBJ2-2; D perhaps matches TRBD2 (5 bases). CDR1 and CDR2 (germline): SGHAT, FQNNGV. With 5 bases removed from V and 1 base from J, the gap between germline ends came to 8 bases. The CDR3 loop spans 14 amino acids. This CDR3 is CASSRTRNTGELFF. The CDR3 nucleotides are TGTGCCAGCAGCCGGACTCGGAACACCGGGGAGCTGTTTTTT.

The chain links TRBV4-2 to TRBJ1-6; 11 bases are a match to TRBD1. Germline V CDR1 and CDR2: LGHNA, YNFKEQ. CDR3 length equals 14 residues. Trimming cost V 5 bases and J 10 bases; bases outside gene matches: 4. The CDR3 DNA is TGTGCCAGCAGCATTGGACAGGGGGCCTCACCCCTCCACTTT. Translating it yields CASSIGQGASPLHF.

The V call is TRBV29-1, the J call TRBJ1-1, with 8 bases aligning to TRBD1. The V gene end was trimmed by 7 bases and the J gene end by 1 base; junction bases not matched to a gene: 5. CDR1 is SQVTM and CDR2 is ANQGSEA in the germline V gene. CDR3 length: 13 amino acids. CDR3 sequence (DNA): TGCAGCGCCGGGGGACAGGCGAACACTGAAGCTTTCTTT. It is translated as CSAGGQANTEAFF.

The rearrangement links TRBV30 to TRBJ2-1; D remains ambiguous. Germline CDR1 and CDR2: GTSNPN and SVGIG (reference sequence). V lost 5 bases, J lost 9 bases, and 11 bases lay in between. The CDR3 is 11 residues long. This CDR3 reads CAWDLMSEQFF. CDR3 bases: TGTGCCTGGGACCTTATGAGTGAGCAGTTCTTC. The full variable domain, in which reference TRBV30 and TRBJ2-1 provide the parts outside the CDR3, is SQTIHQWPATLVQPVGSPLSLECTVEGTSNPNLYWYRQAAGRGLQLLFYSVGIGQISSEVPQNLSASRPQDRQFILSSKKLLLSDSGFYLCAWDLMSEQFFGPGTRLTVL.

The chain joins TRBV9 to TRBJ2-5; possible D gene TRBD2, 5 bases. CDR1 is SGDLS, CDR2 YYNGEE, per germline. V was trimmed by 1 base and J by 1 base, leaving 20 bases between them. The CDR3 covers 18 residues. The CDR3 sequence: CASSVRRNEDSPQETQYF. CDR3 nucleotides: TGTGCCAGCAGCGTAAGGAGGAACGAGGACTCGCCCCAAGAGACCCAGTACTTC.

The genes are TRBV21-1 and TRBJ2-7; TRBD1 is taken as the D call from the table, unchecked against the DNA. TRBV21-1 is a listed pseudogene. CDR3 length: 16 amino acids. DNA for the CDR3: TGTGCCAGCAGCCAGGGGGGGGACAGGATTGCCTACGAGCAGTACTTC. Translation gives CASSQGGDRIAYEQYF.

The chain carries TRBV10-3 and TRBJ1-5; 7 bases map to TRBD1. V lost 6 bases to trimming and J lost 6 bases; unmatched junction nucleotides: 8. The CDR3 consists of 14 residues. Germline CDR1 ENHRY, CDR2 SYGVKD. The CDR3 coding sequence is TGTGCCATCAGCCTAGGGGGCTCGGTTCAGCCCCAGCATTTT. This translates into CAISLGGSVQPQHF.

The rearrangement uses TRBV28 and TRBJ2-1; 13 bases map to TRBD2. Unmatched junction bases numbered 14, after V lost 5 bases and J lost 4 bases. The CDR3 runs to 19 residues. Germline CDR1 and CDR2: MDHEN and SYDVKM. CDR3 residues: CASSASGTSGASGYNEQFF. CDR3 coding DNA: TGTGCCAGCAGTGCATCCGGGACTAGCGGGGCCTCTGGTTACAATGAGCAGTTCTTC.

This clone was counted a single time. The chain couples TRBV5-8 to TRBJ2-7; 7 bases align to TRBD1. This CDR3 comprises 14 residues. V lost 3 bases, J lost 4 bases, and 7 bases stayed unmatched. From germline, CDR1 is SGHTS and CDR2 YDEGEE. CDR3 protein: CASSSTGRGYEQYF. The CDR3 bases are TGTGCCAGCAGCTCGACAGGGCGAGGGTACGAGCAGTACTTC.

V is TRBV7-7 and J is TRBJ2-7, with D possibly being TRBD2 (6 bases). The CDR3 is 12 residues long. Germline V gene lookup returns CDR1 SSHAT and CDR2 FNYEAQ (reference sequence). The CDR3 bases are TGTGCTAGTACTAGTCGGGAGAACGAGCAGTACTTC. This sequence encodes CASTSRENEQYF.

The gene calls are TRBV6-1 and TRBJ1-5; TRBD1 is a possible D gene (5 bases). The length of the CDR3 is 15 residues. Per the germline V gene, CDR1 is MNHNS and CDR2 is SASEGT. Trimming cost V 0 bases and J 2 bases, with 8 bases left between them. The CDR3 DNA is TGTGCCAGCAGTGAAGCCTCAGGGCGCAATCAGCCCCAGCATTTT. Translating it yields CASSEASGRNQPQHF.

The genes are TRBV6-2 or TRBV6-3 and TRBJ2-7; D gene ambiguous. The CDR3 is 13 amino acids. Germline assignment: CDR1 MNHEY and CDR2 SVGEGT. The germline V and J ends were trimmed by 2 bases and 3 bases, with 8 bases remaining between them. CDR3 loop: CASSYGSNYEQYF. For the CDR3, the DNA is TGTGCCAGCAGTTACGGCTCCAACTACGAGCAGTACTTC.

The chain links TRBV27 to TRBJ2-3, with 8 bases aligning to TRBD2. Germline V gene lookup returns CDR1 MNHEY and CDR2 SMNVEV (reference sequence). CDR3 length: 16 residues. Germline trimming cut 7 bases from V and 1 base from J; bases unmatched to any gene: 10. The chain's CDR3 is CASTLRGGAGTDTQYF. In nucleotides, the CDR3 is TGTGCCAGCACCCTCCGGGGGGGAGCGGGCACAGATACGCAGTATTTT.

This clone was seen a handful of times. As DNA, the CDR3 is TGTGCCAGCGGACAACAGGTGAACACTGAAGCTTTCTTT. Its translation: CASGQQVNTEAFF. This chain joins TRBV18 and TRBJ1-1; possible D gene TRBD1, 5 bases. Germline V gene lookup returns CDR1 KGHSH and CDR2 LQKENI. The CDR3 runs to 13 residues. V was pared by 8 bases and J by 0 bases, with 10 bases between.

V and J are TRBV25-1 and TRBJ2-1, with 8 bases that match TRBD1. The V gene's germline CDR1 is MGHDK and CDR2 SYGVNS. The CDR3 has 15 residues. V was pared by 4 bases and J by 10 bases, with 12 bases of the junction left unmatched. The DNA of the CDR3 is TGTGCCAGCAGTGGTGGAATCAGGGGGCGACGCGAGCAGTTCTTC. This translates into CASSGGIRGRREQFF.